These 5 T cell receptor beta chains were all obtained from the same sample, sequenced in a study of T cell responses to AZD1222 COVID-19 vaccine. Sequenced by immunoSEQ multiplex PCR; TCRdb stores in-frame clones only, minus some. The repertoire holds approximately 130,000 clones, about 86% seen once, with about 2.9% in the top ten. The sample in question was peripheral blood, obtained 28 days after the second AZD1222 dose. The receptors come from an adult who received the AZD1222 COVID-19 vaccine.

The gene calls are TRBV13 and TRBJ1-6, with D possibly matching TRBD1 (5 bases). With 6 bases removed from V and 9 bases from J, the gap between germline ends came to 15 bases. The length of the CDR3 is 14 residues. Germline CDR1 reads PRHDT; CDR2 reads FYEKMQ (reference sequence). CDR3 coding DNA: TGTGCCAGCAGTAAGGTGGGGGGTGGTTCACCCCTCCACTTT. It yields the protein CASSKVGGGSPLHF.

The chain has TRBV27 and TRBJ2-5; D might be TRBD1 (7 bases). This CDR3 has 12 residues. Germline-derived CDR1 and CDR2 are MNHEY and SMNVEV (reference sequence). V lost 10 bases and J 5 bases, leaving 14 bases between the germline ends. The CDR3 DNA is TGTGCCACCCGACAGGGAGGCGAGACCCAGTACTTC. This translates into CATRQGGETQYF.

The rearrangement joins TRBV7-8 to TRBJ2-7, with a possible D match to TRBD2 (6 bases). The germline V gene has CDR1 SGHVS and CDR2 FQNEAQ. This CDR3 has 14 amino acids. Trimming removed 2 bases from V and 7 bases from J, with 15 bases in between. The CDR3: CASSLPGTREEQYF. The CDR3 DNA follows: TGTGCCAGCAGCTTACCGGGGACGCGGGAAGAGCAGTACTTC.

The chain has TRBV7-2 and TRBJ1-1; D is perhaps TRBD1 (6 bases). The germline V gene encodes CDR1 SGHTA and CDR2 FQGNSA. This CDR3 has 12 residues. The V and J ends lost 6 bases and 7 bases respectively, with 12 bases between them. The CDR3 loop is CASRITGIEAFF. The CDR3 region has the DNA TGTGCCAGCAGGATAACAGGGATTGAAGCTTTCTTT.

The V call is TRBV9, the J call TRBJ2-7; TRBD1 aligns across 10 bases. CDR3 length: 16 amino acids. Germline V lookup: CDR1 SGDLS, CDR2 YYNGEE. V gave up 3 bases and J gave up 1 base; unmatched junction bases: 7. The CDR3 nucleotides read TGTGCCAGCAGCGCGACCGGGACAGGGGCGTCCTACGAGCAGTACTTC. Translating gives CASSATGTGASYEQYF.